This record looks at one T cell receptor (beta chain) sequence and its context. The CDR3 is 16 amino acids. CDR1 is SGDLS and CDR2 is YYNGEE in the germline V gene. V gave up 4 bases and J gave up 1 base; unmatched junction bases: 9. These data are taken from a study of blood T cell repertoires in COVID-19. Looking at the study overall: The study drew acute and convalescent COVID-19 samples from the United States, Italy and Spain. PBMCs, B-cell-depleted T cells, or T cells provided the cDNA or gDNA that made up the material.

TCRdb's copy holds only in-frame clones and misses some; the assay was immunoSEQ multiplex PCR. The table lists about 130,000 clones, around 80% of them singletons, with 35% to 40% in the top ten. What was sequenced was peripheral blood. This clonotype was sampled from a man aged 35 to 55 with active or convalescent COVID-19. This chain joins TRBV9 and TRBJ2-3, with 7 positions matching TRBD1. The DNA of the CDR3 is TGTGCCAGCAGCCGCGAGACAGGGATGGGCACAGATACGCAGTATTTT. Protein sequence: CASSRETGMGTDTQYF.